Listed below are T cell receptor beta chains from one sample, sequenced in a study of T cell changes during pregnancy in multiple sclerosis. The repertoire was sequenced with immunoSEQ multiplex PCR; TCRdb's copy has only in-frame clones and lacks some. The sample has some 80,000 clones, about 95% seen once. This material consisted of peripheral blood, taken in the second trimester of pregnancy. The receptors shown here come from a female donor with multiple sclerosis, enrolled in a pregnancy study. Both conserved end residues are part of each CDR3. The order of the fields is J gene, D gene, V gene, clone size, CDR3 DNA, CDR3 protein. The D gene is left open where the match is weak. Where a row states a size, it is once, few, many or the class of an expanded clone; other rows omit it.

j_call: TRBJ1-5
d_call: NA
v_call: TRBV4-1
clone_size: NA
cdr3_nt: TGCGCCAGCAGCCAAGAATGGGGAGAACATCAGCCCCAGCATTTT
cdr3_aa: CASSQEWGEHQPQHF

j_call: TRBJ2-1
d_call: TRBD2
v_call: TRBV5-6
clone_size: NA
cdr3_nt: TGTGCCAGCAGCTTCGGGACTAGTTCCTACAATGAGCAGTTCTTC
cdr3_aa: CASSFGTSSYNEQFF

j_call: TRBJ2-5
d_call: TRBD2
v_call: TRBV9
clone_size: NA
cdr3_nt: TGTGCCAGCAGCGTGTCTAGCGGGAGGGCCGAGACCCAGTACTTC
cdr3_aa: CASSVSSGRAETQYF

j_call: TRBJ2-7
d_call: TRBD1
v_call: TRBV4-1
clone_size: NA
cdr3_nt: TGCGCCAGCAGCCAACCGGGACAGCGAGTCTACGAGCAGTACTTC
cdr3_aa: CASSQPGQRVYEQYF

j_call: TRBJ1-1
d_call: TRBD1
v_call: TRBV5-1
clone_size: NA
cdr3_nt: TGCGCCAGCAGCCTGGACAGGGGAACTGAAGCTTTCTTT
cdr3_aa: CASSLDRGTEAFF

j_call: TRBJ2-7
d_call: NA
v_call: TRBV19
clone_size: NA
cdr3_nt: TGTGCCAGTAGTATAGTAACCGGGATCGGCTACGAGCAGTACTTC
cdr3_aa: CASSIVTGIGYEQYF

j_call: TRBJ2-2
d_call: NA
v_call: TRBV27
clone_size: NA
cdr3_nt: TGTGCCAGCAGTAAAATTATCGTAGACACCGGGGAGCTGTTTTTT
cdr3_aa: CASSKIIVDTGELFF

j_call: TRBJ1-4
d_call: NA
v_call: TRBV7-9
clone_size: NA
cdr3_nt: TGTGCCAGCAGCTTAGGTCAGGGGCGCTCTAATGAAAAACTGTTTTTT
cdr3_aa: CASSLGQGRSNEKLFF

j_call: TRBJ2-7
d_call: NA
v_call: TRBV10-2
clone_size: NA
cdr3_nt: TGCGCCAGCAGAAATACAGGGTCCACCTACGAGCAGTACTTC
cdr3_aa: CASRNTGSTYEQYF

j_call: TRBJ2-3
d_call: NA
v_call: TRBV10-3
clone_size: once
cdr3_nt: TGTGCCATCAGTGAGGGGCAGGGTCCAGATACGCAGTATTTT
cdr3_aa: CAISEGQGPDTQYF

j_call: TRBJ2-5
d_call: NA
v_call: TRBV5-4
clone_size: NA
cdr3_nt: TGTGCCAGCAGCTTGGCCTCCCAGACCCAGTACTTC
cdr3_aa: CASSLASQTQYF

j_call: TRBJ2-3
d_call: TRBD2
v_call: TRBV27
clone_size: NA
cdr3_nt: TGTGCCAGCAGTTTACTAGCGGGAGGTGGAGATACGCAGTATTTT
cdr3_aa: CASSLLAGGGDTQYF

j_call: TRBJ1-2
d_call: NA
v_call: TRBV29-1
clone_size: NA
cdr3_nt: TGCAGCGTTGCAAAACAGAACTATGGCTACACCTTC
cdr3_aa: CSVAKQNYGYTF

j_call: TRBJ1-3
d_call: TRBD1
v_call: TRBV29-1
clone_size: NA
cdr3_nt: TGCAGCGCATTATTGACAGGGGGCATGGGAAACACCATATATTTT
cdr3_aa: CSALLTGGMGNTIYF

j_call: TRBJ1-3
d_call: NA
v_call: TRBV19
clone_size: NA
cdr3_nt: TGTGCCAGTAGTAAAAGCCCGACACCGAGTGGAAACACCATATATTTT
cdr3_aa: CASSKSPTPSGNTIYF

j_call: TRBJ2-7
d_call: TRBD2
v_call: TRBV2
clone_size: once
cdr3_nt: TGTGCCAGCAGTGTATCTAGCGGGATCCCCTTTTTCGAGCAGTACTTC
cdr3_aa: CASSVSSGIPFFEQYF

j_call: TRBJ2-6
d_call: TRBD1
v_call: TRBV5-1
clone_size: NA
cdr3_nt: TGCGCCAGCAGCTCGGGACAGGGGGCGTCCGGGGCCAACGTCCTGACTTTC
cdr3_aa: CASSSGQGASGANVLTF

j_call: TRBJ2-1
d_call: TRBD2
v_call: TRBV11-2
clone_size: NA
cdr3_nt: TGTGCCAGCAGCCCTAGGGTTAGCGGGAGGGCTTACAATGAGCAGTTCTTC
cdr3_aa: CASSPRVSGRAYNEQFF

j_call: TRBJ2-2
d_call: NA
v_call: TRBV7-2
clone_size: NA
cdr3_nt: TGTGCCAGCAGCTTAGCGGCGGGAAACACCGGGGAGCTGTTTTTT
cdr3_aa: CASSLAAGNTGELFF

j_call: TRBJ2-3
d_call: NA
v_call: TRBV29-1
clone_size: NA
cdr3_nt: TGCAGCGCGCGGGTAGATACGCAGTATTTT
cdr3_aa: CSARVDTQYF

j_call: TRBJ1-5
d_call: NA
v_call: TRBV5-8
clone_size: NA
cdr3_nt: TGTGCCAGCAGCTTGGAGGGAGAAGTCTACAATCAGCCCCAGCATTTT
cdr3_aa: CASSLEGEVYNQPQHF

j_call: TRBJ2-7
d_call: NA
v_call: TRBV27
clone_size: NA
cdr3_nt: TGTGCCAGCAGTTTAAGAGGGCCGGTCCTAACCTACGAGCAGTACTTC
cdr3_aa: CASSLRGPVLTYEQYF

j_call: TRBJ1-1
d_call: TRBD1
v_call: TRBV7-6
clone_size: once
cdr3_nt: TGTGCCAGCAGCGAAAGGGACAGGTTCACTGAAGCTTTCTTT
cdr3_aa: CASSERDRFTEAFF

j_call: TRBJ1-1
d_call: TRBD1
v_call: TRBV7-8
clone_size: NA
cdr3_nt: TGTGCCAGCAGCTCCAACCGGGGACAGGGCCTTGAAGCTTTCTTT
cdr3_aa: CASSSNRGQGLEAFF

j_call: TRBJ2-7
d_call: NA
v_call: TRBV30
clone_size: NA
cdr3_nt: TGTGCCTGGAGTGTACAGCCATCCGAGCAGTACTTC
cdr3_aa: CAWSVQPSEQYF

j_call: TRBJ2-3
d_call: NA
v_call: TRBV2
clone_size: NA
cdr3_nt: TGTGCCAGCAGTGCCCGTGGCACTAGGGTCCGCACAGATACGCAGTATTTT
cdr3_aa: CASSARGTRVRTDTQYF

j_call: TRBJ2-2
d_call: TRBD2
v_call: TRBV9
clone_size: few
cdr3_nt: TGTGCCAGCAGCGTACTCGGGGGGGTTAGCGGGGAGCTGTTTTTT
cdr3_aa: CASSVLGGVSGELFF

j_call: TRBJ2-3
d_call: NA
v_call: TRBV5-4
clone_size: NA
cdr3_nt: TGTGCCAGCAGCTTGGATTGGGGGCCTGCGGGAGATACGCAGTATTTT
cdr3_aa: CASSLDWGPAGDTQYF

j_call: TRBJ2-2
d_call: TRBD2
v_call: TRBV27
clone_size: NA
cdr3_nt: TGTGCCAGCAGTAGTACCGGGAGGACCGGGGAGCTGTTTTTT
cdr3_aa: CASSSTGRTGELFF

j_call: TRBJ2-1
d_call: TRBD1
v_call: TRBV5-4
clone_size: NA
cdr3_nt: TGTGCCAGCAGCGGGGACAGGAGAGAGCAGTTCTTC
cdr3_aa: CASSGDRREQFF

j_call: TRBJ2-5
d_call: TRBD1
v_call: TRBV14
clone_size: NA
cdr3_nt: TGTGCCAGCAGCCGACAGGGGACGGGTGAGACCCAGTACTTC
cdr3_aa: CASSRQGTGETQYF

j_call: TRBJ2-1
d_call: TRBD2
v_call: TRBV11-2
clone_size: NA
cdr3_nt: TGTGCCAGCAGCGACCGACAAGCGGGACGGGTACCGTGGGGTGAGCAGTTCTTC
cdr3_aa: CASSDRQAGRVPWGEQFF

j_call: TRBJ2-7
d_call: NA
v_call: TRBV7-9
clone_size: few
cdr3_nt: TGTGCCAGCAGCTTATCCGGGAAAAAGGGCGACGAGCAGTACTTC
cdr3_aa: CASSLSGKKGDEQYF

j_call: TRBJ2-2
d_call: TRBD2
v_call: TRBV4-1
clone_size: NA
cdr3_nt: TGCGCCAGCAGCCAAGAATGGGAGGGAACCGGGGAGCTGTTTTTT
cdr3_aa: CASSQEWEGTGELFF

j_call: TRBJ2-1
d_call: NA
v_call: TRBV27
clone_size: once
cdr3_nt: TGTGCCAGCAGTTTGACAGAAGCGAGTCGGTCGGTCTTC
cdr3_aa: CASSLTEASRSVF

j_call: TRBJ2-7
d_call: NA
v_call: TRBV7-2
clone_size: NA
cdr3_nt: TGTGCCAGCAGCCAGGACAGCTACGAGCAGTACTTC
cdr3_aa: CASSQDSYEQYF

j_call: TRBJ2-2
d_call: TRBD2
v_call: TRBV5-1
clone_size: NA
cdr3_nt: TGCGCCAGCAGTAAAACTAGCGGGGCCAACACCGGGGAGCTGTTTTTT
cdr3_aa: CASSKTSGANTGELFF

j_call: TRBJ2-1
d_call: NA
v_call: TRBV7-9
clone_size: NA
cdr3_nt: TGTGCCAGCAGCTTTGGGGCTATGGGTCCTGAGCAGTTCTTC
cdr3_aa: CASSFGAMGPEQFF

j_call: TRBJ1-1
d_call: TRBD1
v_call: TRBV9
clone_size: NA
cdr3_nt: TGTGCCAGCAGCCCCCGACAGGGGGCGTTGAACACTGAAGCTTTCTTT
cdr3_aa: CASSPRQGALNTEAFF

j_call: TRBJ2-4
d_call: TRBD1
v_call: TRBV4-3
clone_size: NA
cdr3_nt: TGCGCCAGCAGCCAAGATAGACAGGGAGTAGCCAAAAACATTCAGTACTTC
cdr3_aa: CASSQDRQGVAKNIQYF

j_call: TRBJ1-1
d_call: TRBD1
v_call: TRBV28
clone_size: NA
cdr3_nt: TGTGCCAGCAGTCAGGGGACAGGGCTGAACACTGAAGCTTTCTTT
cdr3_aa: CASSQGTGLNTEAFF

j_call: TRBJ2-7
d_call: TRBD1
v_call: TRBV28
clone_size: NA
cdr3_nt: TGTGCCAGCAGTCCGGGACAGGAGACCTACGAGCAGTACTTC
cdr3_aa: CASSPGQETYEQYF

j_call: TRBJ2-2
d_call: TRBD2
v_call: TRBV7-9
clone_size: NA
cdr3_nt: TGTGCCAGCAGCTTACCCGGACTAGCGGGAGGTCTGAACACCGGGGAGCTGTTTTTT
cdr3_aa: CASSLPGLAGGLNTGELFF

j_call: TRBJ2-1
d_call: TRBD2
v_call: TRBV19
clone_size: NA
cdr3_nt: TGTGCCAGTAGTAGAGCGGGGGCCGCCTACAATGAGCAGTTCTTC
cdr3_aa: CASSRAGAAYNEQFF

j_call: TRBJ1-1
d_call: NA
v_call: TRBV7-9
clone_size: NA
cdr3_nt: TGTGCCAGCAGCTCCAGCGGGGGGACATGGACTGAAGCTTTCTTT
cdr3_aa: CASSSSGGTWTEAFF

j_call: TRBJ2-7
d_call: NA
v_call: TRBV27
clone_size: NA
cdr3_nt: TGTGCCAGCAGTTTATACAGCTCCTACGAGCAGTACTTC
cdr3_aa: CASSLYSSYEQYF

j_call: TRBJ1-2
d_call: TRBD1
v_call: TRBV15
clone_size: NA
cdr3_nt: TGTGCCACCAGCAGGGCAGGACAGGGGGGGAACTATGGCTACACCTTC
cdr3_aa: CATSRAGQGGNYGYTF